One sample yielded the 24 T cell receptor beta chains listed below, sequenced in a study of blood T cell repertoires in COVID-19. Clones were read by immunoSEQ multiplex PCR, and TCRdb kept only the in-frame ones, dropping some. Counted here are approximately 86,000 clones, roughly 80% occurring once; the ten biggest clones make up approximately 10%. The specimen sequenced was peripheral blood. The source is a woman in her seventies with acute or convalescent COVID-19.

The V gene is TRBV2, the J gene TRBJ1-5, with a possible D match to TRBD1 (6 bases). From germline, CDR1 is SNHLY and CDR2 FYNNEI. The length of the CDR3 is 15 residues. V dropped 3 bases and J dropped 7 bases, with 16 bases sitting between them. The CDR3 DNA sequence: TGTGCCAGCAGTGAGGGCGGGGGGGCCCACCAGCCCCAGCATTTT. It translates to CASSEGGGAHQPQHF.

The genes are TRBV11-2 and TRBJ1-6, with 8 bases that match TRBD1. The V gene end was trimmed by 3 bases and the J gene end by 0 bases; junction bases not matched to a gene: 7. The CDR3 contains 18 residues. CDR1 SGHAT and CDR2 FQNNGV come from the germline V gene. The chain's CDR3 is CASSFIGQGVSYNSPLHF. Here the CDR3 DNA reads TGTGCCAGCAGCTTCATAGGACAGGGAGTCTCCTATAATTCACCCCTCCACTTT.

The genes are TRBV19 and TRBJ1-5, with D possibly TRBD1 on 5 matching bases. The germline gives CDR1 LNHDA, CDR2 SQIVND (reference sequence). The length of the CDR3 is 16 residues. V dropped 3 bases and J dropped 1 base, with 13 bases sitting between them. The CDR3 region has the DNA TGTGCCAGTAGTATGCGCAGGGTTTTGAGCAATCAGCCCCAGCATTTT. It specifies CASSMRRVLSNQPQHF.

As DNA, the CDR3 is TGTGCCAGCAGCCGAGTTAGCACAGATACGCAGTATTTT. It is translated as CASSRVSTDTQYF. The J gene is TRBJ2-3, the V gene TRBV3-1 (or the pseudogene TRBV3-2); D is unclear. The CDR3 is made up of 13 amino acids. Trimming took 4 bases from V and 0 from J, leaving 5 bases between them. CDR1 and CDR2 (germline): LGHDT, YNNKEL (reference sequence).

The chain has TRBV30 and TRBJ2-2; 8 bases map to TRBD1. Trimming cost V 0 bases and J 5 bases; bases outside gene matches: 8. Germline V gene data show CDR1 as GTSNPN and CDR2 as SVGIG (reference sequence). The CDR3 is made up of 16 amino acids. As DNA, the CDR3 is TGTGCCTGGAGTGTTTGGACAGGGATGGGGACCGGGGAGCTGTTTTTT. It is translated as CAWSVWTGMGTGELFF.

The chain employs TRBV7-9 and TRBJ1-1; possibly TRBD1 for D (5 bases). The V end was cut by 5 bases, the J end by 1 base, with 14 bases between. Germline V gene sequence: CDR1 SEHNR, CDR2 FQNEAQ (reference sequence). The CDR3 covers 15 residues. CDR3 sequence reads: CASSETGSWNTEAFF. CDR3 nucleotides: TGTGCCAGCAGCGAAACAGGTTCTTGGAACACTGAAGCTTTCTTT. Looking up the rest from reference TRBV7-9 and TRBJ1-1 gives the full variable domain: DTGVSQNPRHKITKRGQNVTFRCDPISEHNRLYWYRQTLGQGPEFLTYFQNEAQLEKSRLLSDRFSAERPKGSFSTLEIQRTEQGDSAMYLCASSETGSWNTEAFFGQGTRLTVV.

This sequence joins TRBV6-5 and TRBJ1-3; TRBD1 aligns across 10 bases. The V and J ends lost 6 bases and 2 bases, in that order; junction bases with no gene match: 1. Germline CDR1 reads MNHEY; CDR2 reads SVGAGI. The CDR3 loop spans 14 amino acids. The CDR3 loop is CASSGQGAGNTIYF. The CDR3 nucleotides read TGTGCCAGCAGCGGACAGGGGGCTGGAAACACCATATATTTT.

This chain links TRBV5-1 with TRBJ1-1; 8 nucleotides line up with TRBD1. The J segment lost 5 bases and the V segment lost 0 bases, leaving 9 bases of the junction unmatched. CDR3 length: 16 amino acids. Germline V CDR1 and CDR2: SGHRS, YFSETQ. CDR3 protein: CASSLAPQGARTEAFF. The CDR3 DNA is TGCGCCAGCAGCTTGGCCCCTCAGGGGGCGAGAACTGAAGCTTTCTTT.

The chain carries TRBV5-1 and TRBJ2-5; 8 bases map to TRBD1. The J segment lost 3 bases and the V segment lost 0 bases, leaving 1 base of the junction unmatched. The CDR3 runs to 14 residues. Germline values: CDR1 SGHRS, CDR2 YFSETQ. CDR3: CASSLDRGKETQYF. CDR3 sequence (DNA): TGCGCCAGCAGCTTGGACAGGGGGAAAGAGACCCAGTACTTC. Full variable domain (rest looked up from reference TRBV5-1 and TRBJ2-5): KAGVTQTPRYLIKTRGQQVTLSCSPISGHRSVSWYQQTPGQGLQFLFEYFSETQRNKGNFPGRFSGRQFSNSRSEMNVSTLELGDSALYLCASSLDRGKETQYFGPGTRLLVL.

The chain links TRBV7-6 to TRBJ1-3; D is unclear. Per germline, CDR1 SGHVS and CDR2 FNYEAQ. Trimming took off 0 bases at V and 3 bases at J, with 9 bases between the two ends. This CDR3 comprises 15 residues. CDR3: CASSLAAAGGNTIYF. Written as DNA, the CDR3 is TGTGCCAGCAGCTTAGCGGCAGCGGGTGGAAACACCATATATTTT.

CDR3 DNA: TGTGCCAGCAGCTTACCGAGCTCCTACAATGAGCAGTTCTTC. Protein product: CASSLPSSYNEQFF. The chain uses TRBV7-2 and TRBJ2-1; D gene ambiguous. With 2 bases removed from V and 0 bases from J, the gap between germline ends came to 5 bases. CDR1 and CDR2 from the germline V gene are SGHTA and FQGNSA. The CDR3 has 14 residues.

The rearrangement uses TRBV7-9 and TRBJ2-3; D may be TRBD2 (5 bases). Germline CDR1 is SEHNR and CDR2 is FQNEAQ (reference sequence). The CDR3 extends over 15 amino acids. Trimming cost V 4 bases and J 2 bases, with 13 bases left between them. The CDR3 DNA follows: TGTGCCAGCAGCTCCGGGGAAGGGTTCACAGATACGCAGTATTTT. This translates into CASSSGEGFTDTQYF.

The chain uses TRBV9 and TRBJ1-3; D ambiguous. CDR3 length: 17 amino acids. V was clipped by 0 bases and J by 0 bases, with 13 bases between them. CDR1 and CDR2 (germline): SGDLS, YYNGEE. The CDR3 DNA sequence: TGTGCCAGCAGCGTAGGTTCCTTTTCGAGCTCTGGAAACACCATATATTTT. This sequence encodes CASSVGSFSSSGNTIYF. The variable domain in full, with the rest retrieved from reference TRBV9 and TRBJ1-3, is DSGVTQTPKHLITATGQRVTLRCSPRSGDLSVYWYQQSLDQGLQFLIQYYNGEERAKGNILERFSAQQFPDLHSELNLSSLELGDSALYFCASSVGSFSSSGNTIYFGEGSWLTVV.

V usage is TRBV5-1 and J usage is TRBJ2-1; 14 positions match TRBD2. Germline CDR1 SGHRS, CDR2 YFSETQ. Trimming cost V 2 bases and J 0 bases; bases outside gene matches: 4. The CDR3 is made up of 18 amino acids. The CDR3 reads CASSFGLAGGRSYNEQFF. CDR3 nucleotide sequence: TGCGCCAGCAGCTTTGGACTAGCGGGGGGCCGCTCCTACAATGAGCAGTTCTTC. Together with reference TRBV5-1 and TRBJ2-1, the CDR3 gives the full variable domain: KAGVTQTPRYLIKTRGQQVTLSCSPISGHRSVSWYQQTPGQGLQFLFEYFSETQRNKGNFPGRFSGRQFSNSRSEMNVSTLELGDSALYLCASSFGLAGGRSYNEQFFGPGTRLTVL.

The chain recombines TRBV6-5 with TRBJ1-1; 9 positions match TRBD1. Germline-derived CDR1 and CDR2 are MNHEY and SVGAGI. The CDR3 runs 14 residues. V shed 4 bases, J shed 11 bases, and the junction held 11 bases outside the gene matches. The CDR3 coding sequence is TGTGCCAGCAGTTCGCGGACAGGGGAACTTAGGGCTTTCTTT. Translating gives CASSSRTGELRAFF.

V gene TRBV5-1 combines with J gene TRBJ2-5; tentative D call: TRBD2 (5 bases). CDR3 size: 16 residues. V was trimmed by 0 bases and J by 2 bases, leaving 14 bases between them. The V gene's germline CDR1 is SGHRS and CDR2 YFSETQ. The CDR3, as DNA: TGCGCCAGCAGCTTGGAGGGAGCTAGCTATCAAGAGACCCAGTACTTC. It yields the protein CASSLEGASYQETQYF.

The chain combines TRBV4-3 with TRBJ1-1; a possible D gene is TRBD1 (5 bases). This CDR3 has 15 residues. Germline CDR1 LGHNA, CDR2 YSLEER. V lost 3 bases, J lost 4 bases, and 15 bases lay in between. The CDR3 here is CASSQNGGRGTEAFF. The DNA for the CDR3 is TGCGCCAGCAGCCAGAATGGTGGGAGGGGCACTGAAGCTTTCTTT.

The rearrangement uses TRBV13 and TRBJ1-2, with D perhaps TRBD1 (6 bases). Germline lookup yields CDR1 PRHDT and CDR2 FYEKMQ (reference sequence). CDR3 size: 14 residues. The V end was cut by 2 bases, the J end by 0 bases, with 7 bases between. CDR3 sequence: CASSLTGSNYGYTF. In DNA form, the CDR3 reads TGTGCCAGCAGCTTAACAGGGTCTAACTATGGCTACACCTTC. The whole variable domain, remainder taken from reference TRBV13 and TRBJ1-2, is AAGVIQSPRHLIKEKRETATLKCYPIPRHDTVYWYQQGPGQDPQFLISFYEKMQSDKGSIPDRFSAQQFSDYHSELNMSSLELGDSALYFCASSLTGSNYGYTFGSGTRLTVV.

This chain connects TRBV7-6 to TRBJ2-7, with 9 bases fitting TRBD2. Germline assignment: CDR1 SGHVS and CDR2 FNYEAQ. The CDR3 is made up of 13 amino acids. V was pared by 5 bases and J by 5 bases, with 4 bases of the junction left unmatched. The CDR3 loop reads CASSPGTSHEQYF. As DNA, the CDR3 is TGTGCCAGCAGCCCTGGGACTAGCCACGAGCAGTACTTC.

The chain links TRBV11-2 to TRBJ2-1; maybe TRBD2 (6 bases). CDR1 is SGHAT, CDR2 FQNNGV, per germline. The CDR3 length is 15 residues. The V end lost 5 bases, the J end lost 7 bases, and 18 bases lay between the germline ends. DNA of the CDR3: TGTGCCAGCAGCACTCTAGCGTCCCGCGGGAATGAGCAGTTCTTC. Amino acids: CASSTLASRGNEQFF.

This rearrangement joins TRBV5-1 to TRBJ2-7, with unresolved D. The V and J ends lost 2 bases and 5 bases respectively, with 14 bases between them. The CDR3 is 14 residues long. Germline V gene lookup returns CDR1 SGHRS and CDR2 YFSETQ. The CDR3 loop reads CASSFNGPPDEQYF. For the CDR3, the DNA is TGCGCCAGCAGCTTTAATGGGCCTCCCGACGAGCAGTACTTC.

This sequence joins TRBV19 and TRBJ1-5; D is unresolved. This CDR3 has 14 residues. With 7 bases removed from V and 4 bases from J, the gap between germline ends came to 14 bases. The germline V gene encodes CDR1 LNHDA and CDR2 SQIVND (reference sequence). In nucleotides, the CDR3 is TGTGCCAGTAATGAGGTGAATAGGAATCAGCCCCAGCATTTT. Amino acids: CASNEVNRNQPQHF.

The J gene is TRBJ2-4, the V gene TRBV18, with TRBD1 identical over 9 bases. There are 15 residues in the CDR3. Germline CDR1 is KGHSH and CDR2 is LQKENI. The junction had 8 bases not matched to a gene; V was cut back by 6 bases and J by 5 bases. For the CDR3, the DNA is TGTGCCAGCTCGAAGGACAGGGGTGGCGAAAACATTCAGTACTTC. As protein: CASSKDRGGENIQYF.

This clone was counted once. The chain joins TRBV3-1 (or the pseudogene TRBV3-2) to TRBJ1-5, with a weak D call TRBD1 (5 bases). The CDR3 contains 13 residues. CDR1 LGHDT and CDR2 YNNKEL come from the germline V gene (reference sequence). V lost 1 base, J lost 6 bases, and 7 bases lay in between. The DNA of the CDR3 is TGTGCCAGCAGCCAAGGGGGCACTCAGCCCCAGCATTTT. This gives the protein CASSQGGTQPQHF.